This TCR beta chain was captured by sequencing in a study of cytomegalovirus exposure and HLA in healthy donors. Study-wide context: Within the Caucasian-associated ancestry cluster were around 81% of the approximately 400 genotyped donors.

Amplification used 60 Vbeta primers and 13 Jbeta primers. Using immunoSEQ multiplex PCR, the repertoire was profiled, and TCRdb retains in-frame clones only, with some absent. The sample lists some 160,000 clones, 76% occurring once. This clone was seen a few times. Its antigen is unknown. Study findings and constraints: V- and J-gene trimming of TCR beta was linked (in a later analysis) to a missense DCLRE1C variant. An analysis done earlier found most TCR beta V segments productive about 90% or about 30% of the time.

The V end lost 4 bases, the J end lost 0 bases, and 17 bases lay between the germline ends. The CDR3 consists of 17 residues. The V gene's germline CDR1 is SGHKS and CDR2 YYEKEE (reference sequence). Material: PBMCs. J is TRBJ2-4 and V is TRBV5-5, with a tentative D call TRBD1 (6 bases). This clonotype was sampled from a woman aged 40 to 50 in good health and CMV-seronegative. In DNA form, the CDR3 reads TGTGCCAGCAGCCTACTCAGGACAGCCTTAGCCAAAAACATTCAGTACTTC. Its translation is CASSLLRTALAKNIQYF.